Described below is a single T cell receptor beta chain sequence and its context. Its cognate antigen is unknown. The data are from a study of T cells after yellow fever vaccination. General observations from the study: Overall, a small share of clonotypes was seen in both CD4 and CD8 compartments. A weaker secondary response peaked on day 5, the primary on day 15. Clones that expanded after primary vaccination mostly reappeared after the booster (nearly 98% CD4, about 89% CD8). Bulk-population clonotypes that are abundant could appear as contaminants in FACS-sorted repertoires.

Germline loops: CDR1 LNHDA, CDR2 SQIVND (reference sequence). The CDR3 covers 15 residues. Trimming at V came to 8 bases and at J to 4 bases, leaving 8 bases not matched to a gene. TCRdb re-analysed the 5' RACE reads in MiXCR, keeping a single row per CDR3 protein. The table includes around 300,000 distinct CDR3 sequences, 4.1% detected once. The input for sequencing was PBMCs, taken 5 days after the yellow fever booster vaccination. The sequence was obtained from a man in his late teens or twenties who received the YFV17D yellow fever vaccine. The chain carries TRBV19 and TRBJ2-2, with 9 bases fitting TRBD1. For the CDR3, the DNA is TGTGCCAGTGCACCCGGGACAGGGCGCACCGGGGAGCTGTTTTTT. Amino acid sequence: CASAPGTGRTGELFF.